This TCR beta chain was sequenced during a study of chemoradiotherapy in HPV16-positive cancers. Study information: Functional T-cell assays on a couple of HPV16-positive patients' cells defined candidate HPV-specific clones and common TCR motifs.

TCRdb's table, derived via immunoSEQ multiplex PCR, lists solely in-frame clones and lacks some. This table holds roughly 2,900 clones, over 75% found once. This clone has a single count. The antigen remains unidentified. Notes on the study in general: Candidate HPV-specific clones and E7-related TCR motifs grew in tumor during treatment.

CDR1 is LNHDA, CDR2 SQIVND, per germline (reference sequence). The CDR3 contains 10 residues. Trimming left V 9 bases short and J 8 bases short, with 10 bases between. The receptor was derived from a human donor with HPV-associated anogenital cancer. The chain couples TRBV19 to TRBJ1-2; weak D call: TRBD1 (6 bases). The specimen was tumor tissue, collected from a patient who underwent chemoradiotherapy. As DNA, the CDR3 is TGTGCCAGCCAGGGGAGAGGCTACACCTTC. This encodes CASQGRGYTF.